This TCR beta chain was obtained from a study of human T cells and chemical hapten exposure. This CDR3 has 14 amino acids. Germline CDR1 SGHTA, CDR2 FQGTGA. With 5 bases clipped from V and 4 bases from J, the junction kept 6 bases outside the gene matches. The time point was: patch test 3, about 24 weeks after DPC sensitization. Treatment denoted: therapeutic diphenylcyclopropenone sensitization with weekly scalp DPC. The study's library attached unique molecular identifiers to single cDNA molecules. TCRdb analysed the RACE reads with MiXCR anew, one entry per CDR3 protein. The sample has some 60,000 distinct CDR3 sequences; approximately 13% are singletons. This clonotype has at least ten counts.

The V and J genes are TRBV7-3 and TRBJ2-3, with TRBD1 matching 7 bases. The specimen was whole blood, collected in connection with sensitization to the hapten diphenylcyclopropenone (DPC). This clonotype originated in a man younger than 45 with alopecia areata. Some clones in this sample may be carry-over from other donors' samples. The CDR3 reads CASSPARGPDTQYF. The CDR3 DNA follows: TGTGCCAGCAGCCCCGCGAGGGGGCCAGATACGCAGTATTTT.